This T cell receptor beta chain was profiled in a study of cytomegalovirus exposure and HLA in healthy donors. In the case of this clone: The antigen remains undetermined.

It was with 60 Vbeta and 13 Jbeta primers that the PCR ran. The assay was immunoSEQ multiplex PCR, and TCRdb's table has in-frame clones only and misses some. The profile covers about 140,000 clones, with 55% to 85% appearing a single time and over 2% taken by the ten largest. Trimming shortened V by 0 bases and J by 4 bases, and 10 bases separated the two germline ends. CDR3 length: 14 residues. The germline gives CDR1 SGHNT, CDR2 YYREEE (reference sequence). General study results and limits: A link between a missense DCLRE1C variant and TCR beta V- and J-gene trimming emerged from a later analysis.

J is TRBJ1-1 and V is TRBV5-4; TRBD1 is a possible D gene (5 bases). The sequence was obtained from a middle-aged man in good health and CMV-seronegative. The sequenced sample was PBMCs. CDR3 bases: TGTGCCAGCAGCTTGGATCAGGGTGGCACTGAAGCTTTCTTT. Translated, it gives CASSLDQGGTEAFF.